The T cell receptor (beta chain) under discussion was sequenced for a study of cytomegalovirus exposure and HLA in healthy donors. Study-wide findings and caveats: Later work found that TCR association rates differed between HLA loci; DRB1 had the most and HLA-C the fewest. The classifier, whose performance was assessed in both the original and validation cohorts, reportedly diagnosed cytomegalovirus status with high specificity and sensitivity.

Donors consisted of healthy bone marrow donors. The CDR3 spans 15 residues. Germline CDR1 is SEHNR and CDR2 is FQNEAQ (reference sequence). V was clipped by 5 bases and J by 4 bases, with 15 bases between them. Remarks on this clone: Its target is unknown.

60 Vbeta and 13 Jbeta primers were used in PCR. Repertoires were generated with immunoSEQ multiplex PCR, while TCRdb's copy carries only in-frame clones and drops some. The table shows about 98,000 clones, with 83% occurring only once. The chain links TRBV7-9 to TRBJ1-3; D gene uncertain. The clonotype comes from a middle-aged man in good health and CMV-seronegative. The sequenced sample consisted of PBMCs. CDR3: CASSPRRLAGNTIYF. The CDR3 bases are TGTGCCAGCAGCCCCCGCCGTCTGGCCGGAAACACCATATATTTT.